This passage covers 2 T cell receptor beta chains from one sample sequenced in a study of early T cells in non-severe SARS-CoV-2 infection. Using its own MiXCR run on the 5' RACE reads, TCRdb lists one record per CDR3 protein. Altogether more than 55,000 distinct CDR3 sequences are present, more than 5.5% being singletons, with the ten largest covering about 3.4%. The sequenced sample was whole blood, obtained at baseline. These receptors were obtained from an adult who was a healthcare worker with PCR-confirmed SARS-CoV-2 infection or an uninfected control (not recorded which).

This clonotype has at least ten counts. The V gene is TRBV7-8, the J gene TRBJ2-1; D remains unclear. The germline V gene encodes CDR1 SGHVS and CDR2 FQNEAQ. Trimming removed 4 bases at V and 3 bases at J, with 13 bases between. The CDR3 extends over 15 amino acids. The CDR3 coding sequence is TGTGCCAGCAGCTCGACCCGGGCCAGCTACAATGAGCAGTTCTTC. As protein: CASSSTRASYNEQFF.

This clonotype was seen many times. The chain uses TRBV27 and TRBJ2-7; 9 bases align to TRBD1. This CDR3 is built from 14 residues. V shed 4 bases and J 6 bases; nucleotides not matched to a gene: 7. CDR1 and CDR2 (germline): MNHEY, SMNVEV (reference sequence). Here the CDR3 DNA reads TGTGCCAGCAGTTATTCCGGGACAGGGTCCGAGCAGTACTTC. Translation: CASSYSGTGSEQYF.